This T cell receptor (beta chain) came from a study of blood T cells in healthy people across ages. With a J-beta primer mix and a sample-barcoded 5' primer, a second PCR ran 7 to 11 cycles. TCRdb used MiXCR to reprocess the 5' RACE reads, holding one entry per CDR3 protein. This sample has fewer than 900,000 distinct CDR3 sequences, with 43% found just once. This CDR3 region has 12 residues. The germline CDR1 and CDR2 sequences are MGHDK and SYGVNS. V lost 1 base and J 7 bases, leaving 4 bases between the germline ends. This clonotype was counted a few times. Material: blood. The TCR was taken from a woman in her sixties or seventies in good health. The V and J genes are TRBV25-1 and TRBJ1-4; D unresolved. CDR3 region: CASSEWGEKLFF. The CDR3 nucleotides are TGTGCCAGCAGTGAATGGGGTGAAAAACTGTTTTTT.